This TCR beta chain was obtained from a study of blood T cell repertoires in COVID-19. Sequencing used immunoSEQ multiplex PCR; TCRdb keeps in-frame clones, though not all of them. The sample yields roughly 380,000 clones, around 85% seen once. In germline, CDR1 is SGHDN, CDR2 FVKESK. V was cut by 0 bases and J by 5 bases, with 10 bases left in between. This CDR3 comprises 15 residues. The clonotype originates from a woman aged 18 to 35 with acute or convalescent COVID-19. The specimen was peripheral blood. The chain couples TRBV14 to TRBJ1-4; D not certain. The CDR3 DNA reads TGTGCCAGCAGCCAAGATCGAGCTTACAATGAAAAACTGTTTTTT. Translated: CASSQDRAYNEKLFF.